Each of the 5 T cell receptor beta chains below was sequenced from the same sample in a study of monozygotic twins with inflammatory bowel disease. For each CDR3 protein, TCRdb gives one entry from its re-call of the 5' RACE reads, without DNA. The specimen's table records over 100,000 distinct CDR3 sequences. The sequenced material came from blood. The receptors shown here come from a human donor with ulcerative colitis or Crohn's disease, or a healthy co-twin of an affected twin (not recorded which).

The chain has TRBV7-2 and TRBJ1-4; the D call from TCRdb, TRBD1, cannot be confirmed without DNA. This CDR3 contains 15 residues. Germline V gene data show CDR1 as SGHTA and CDR2 as FQGNSA. CDR3: CASRRPGQGNEKLFF.

V usage is TRBV5-4 and J usage is TRBJ2-7. The CDR3 length is 12 residues. Germline CDR1 reads SGHNT; CDR2 reads YYREEE (reference sequence). The CDR3 loop reads CASSGTAYEQYF. Full variable domain (remainder filled in from reference TRBV5-4 and TRBJ2-7): ETGVTQSPTHLIKTRGQQVTLRCSSQSGHNTVSWYQQALGQGPQFIFQYYREEENGRGNFPPRFSGLQFPNYSSELNVNALELDDSALYLCASSGTAYEQYFGPGTRLTVT.

The chain uses TRBV14 and TRBJ2-1; TCRdb's D gene call, TRBD1, goes unchecked for lack of DNA. The length of the CDR3 is 16 residues. The germline V gene encodes CDR1 SGHDN and CDR2 FVKESK. CDR3 sequence reads: CASSQGHRGPYNEQFF.

The CDR3 reads CASGENRGRETQYF. The J gene is TRBJ2-5, the V gene TRBV12-5; TCRdb lists TRBD1, though no DNA is available to test this call. Germline CDR1 LGHNT, CDR2 FRNRAP. The CDR3 runs 14 residues.

This chain uses TRBV7-9 with TRBJ2-3; TCRdb designates TRBD2, a call that cannot be tested without DNA. The germline V gene has CDR1 SEHNR and CDR2 FQNEAQ (reference sequence). This CDR3 region has 16 residues. CDR3 region: CASSLGSGGTADTQYF.